This TCR beta chain comes out of a study of T-cell memory formation after mild COVID-19 (dated by TCRdb to about 2021). With regard to the full study: TCR sequence clusters from the two donors were largely donor specific. In two donors, T-cell clones that expanded and contracted after mild COVID-19 were followed by sequencing TCRalpha and TCRbeta repertoires longitudinally. The cohort comprised two young, previously healthy adult volunteers, one female and one male.

Ficoll-Paque density gradient centrifugation was used to isolate PBMCs. For CDR1 and CDR2, the germline V gene lists LGHNA and YSLEER. From the cysteine up to the phenylalanine, the CDR3 has a length of 16 residues. CDR3 DNA is the only sequence kept; it has 48 bases, read in frame from the first base. V trim: 3 bases; J trim: 4 bases; unmatched bases: 8. This sample was sequenced with an Illumina NovaSeq 6000. Using 5'RACE with constant-segment primers, TCRalpha and TCRbeta cDNA libraries were constructed, with sample barcodes and unique molecular identifiers added in the process. Trizol reagent was used to extract RNA from every sample. Library amplification was performed in two PCR steps, and a second sample barcode and Illumina TruSeq adapters were introduced in the second step. Sequencing of libraries was performed on an Illumina NovaSeq with 2 x 150 bp paired-end reads. The study's own analysis went as follows. The reads were demultiplexed and collapsed into UMI-guided consensus sequences using migec v1.2.7. With mixcr v2.1.11, UMI consensuses were aligned to TRA and TRB V and J templates and assembled into clonotypes. Clonotypes were classified as expanded or contracted when called significant by both edgeR and NoisET, with noise models trained on biological replicates. For edgeR calls, a false discovery rate-adjusted p below 0.01 and a log2 fold-change threshold of 1 were applied. As an exploratory analysis of dynamics, max-normalized trajectories of the 1000 most abundant clonotypes were examined by PCA with hierarchical clustering. Separately sequenced CD4+ and CD8+ repertoires were used to assign the CD4 or CD8 phenotype of responding clones. TCRdb took the public reads, trimmed them with fastp at Q25, ran MiXCR for clone calling and kept in-frame beta chains. Rows matching on CDR3 protein sequence are summarized as one entry with the most common DNA and genes. The V and J calls reflect TCRdb's pipeline rather than the authors' work. The sample table shows 350,000 to 500,000 distinct CDR3 sequences, and 15% to 20% are seen once. Clones ranked in the top ten supply around a fifth of the sample.

Here is what the overall study found, with its caveats: From day 15 to 85, contracting clones showed balanced CD4/CD8 phenotypes, whereas a second wave of clones that expanded from day 15 to 37 leaned towards CD4+. Only a couple of mild cases were covered in the study, and larger cohorts including severe cases with pre-infection samples were considered necessary. Some responding clones were found in pre-infection memory, which suggests that pre-existing cross-reactive memory T cells took part in the SARS-CoV-2 response. The second-wave clones that peaked on day 37 were not confirmed to be SARS-CoV-2 specific. Contracting CD4+ clones appeared mostly in the CM and EM memory subsets, whereas CD8+ clones were enriched in EMRA.

Comments on this clonotype: Its target antigen remains unknown. Within one base of it there is no much larger clone, and no base qualities were kept.

The receptor's source is a young man who had mild COVID-19 (a few samples of this study predate the infection). The sample titles of this study are shuffled in the database, so cell type and time point are left out; the donor was told from shared clones. The V and J genes are TRBV4-3 and TRBJ2-2, with 7 central nucleotides matching TRBD1. The sequenced material came from PBMCs or a T cell subset sorted from them (not recorded which). The CDR3 corresponds to CASSQFDRDLTGELFF. The DNA sequence reads TGCGCCAGCAGCCAGTTCGACAGGGACCTCACCGGGGAGCTGTTTTTT.